This T cell receptor beta chain was profiled in a study of T cells after yellow fever vaccination. About the research overall: Researchers used SMART-Seq v4 Ultra Low Input to prepare fractions that had low cell numbers. Study-wide results and caveats: Within FACS-sorted repertoires, abundant clonotypes contaminating from the bulk population could be present. Among primary-vaccination clones, most reappeared after the booster, at about 95% for CD4 and under 90% for CD8.

A 5'RACE template-switching step, the method used to make TCR cDNA, added a universal primer site and UMIs. In TCRdb, the 5' RACE reads were re-called with MiXCR into one record per CDR3 protein. The sample records 300,000 to 400,000 distinct CDR3 sequences, around 4.1% being singletons. Trimming cost V 2 bases and J 9 bases, with 15 bases left between them. The CDR3 has 14 amino acids. Germline lookup yields CDR1 SGHRS and CDR2 YFSETQ. The table lists this clonotype with a few counts. Its antigen is unknown. The TCR was taken from a man aged 18 to 30 who received the YFV17D yellow fever vaccine. Specimen: PBMCs, collected 5 days after the yellow fever booster vaccination. This chain connects TRBV5-1 to TRBJ2-4; D is possibly TRBD1 (5 bases). The CDR3 sequence is CASSFDRGEGIQYF. CDR3 sequence (DNA): TGCGCCAGCAGCTTCGACAGAGGTGAAGGCATTCAGTACTTC.